Listed here are 11 T cell receptor beta chains from one sample, sequenced in a study of PD-L1 blockade in urothelial cancer. Sequencing used immunoSEQ multiplex PCR; TCRdb keeps in-frame clones, though not all of them. The sample lists roughly 90,000 clones; approximately 88% were seen once. The time point denotes: pretreatment peripheral blood. This specimen was PBMCs, taken around atezolizumab (anti-PD-L1) treatment. The receptors come from a woman of 80 years or more with urothelial cancer.

The V gene is TRBV11-1, the J gene TRBJ1-1, with TRBD1 matching over 10 bases. The junction had 6 bases not matched to a gene; V was cut back by 3 bases and J by 5 bases. The CDR3 totals 15 residues. Germline lookup yields CDR1 SGHAT and CDR2 FQDESV (reference sequence). This CDR3 is CASSFPDRGDTEAFF. The DNA for the CDR3 is TGTGCCAGCAGCTTCCCGGACAGGGGGGATACTGAAGCTTTCTTT. The full variable domain, rest sourced from reference TRBV11-1 and TRBJ1-1, is EAEVAQSPRYKITEKSQAVAFWCDPISGHATLYWYRQILGQGPELLVQFQDESVVDDSQLPKDRFSAERLKGVDSTLKIQPAELGDSAMYLCASSFPDRGDTEAFFGQGTRLTVV.

The gene calls are TRBV7-3 and TRBJ1-2, with D unresolved. Germline CDR1 SGHTA, CDR2 FQGTGA. Trimming stripped 1 base from V and 8 bases from J, with 11 bases between. The CDR3 is 13 residues long. The CDR3 DNA reads TGTGCCAGCAGCTTAAGCCCCGAGCGGGGCTACACCTTC. Protein product: CASSLSPERGYTF. Using reference TRBV7-3 and TRBJ1-2 for the parts outside the CDR3, the full variable domain is GAGVSQTPSNKVTEKGKYVELRCDPISGHTALYWYRQSLGQGPEFLIYFQGTGAADDSGLPNDRFFAVRPEGSVSTLKIQRTERGDSAVYLCASSLSPERGYTFGSGTRLTVV.

DNA of the CDR3: TGTGCCAGCTCACTAACTAGCGGGGAGACCCAGTACTTC. Translating it yields CASSLTSGETQYF. The V and J genes are TRBV18 and TRBJ2-5, with 9 bases matching TRBD2. With V trimmed by 4 bases and J by 5 bases, 2 bases remained unmatched. CDR1 is KGHSH and CDR2 is LQKENI in the germline V gene. The CDR3 runs 13 residues.

This clone showed up just once. This chain connects TRBV5-4 to TRBJ2-2; possible D gene TRBD2, 5 bases. The CDR3 has 15 amino acids. The V end lost 4 bases, the J end lost 4 bases, and 14 bases lay between the germline ends. Germline V gene lookup returns CDR1 SGHNT and CDR2 YYREEE (reference sequence). CDR3 nucleotide sequence: TGTGCCAGCAGCCCGACGGGGAAGAGCACCGGGGAGCTGTTTTTT. Translation: CASSPTGKSTGELFF.

The rearrangement joins TRBV27 to TRBJ2-2; TRBD2 matches at 13 bases. This CDR3 spans 19 amino acids. V trimming: 3 bases; J trimming: 4 bases; junction bases outside the gene matches: 11. Germline loops: CDR1 MNHEY, CDR2 SMNVEV (reference sequence). Written as DNA, the CDR3 is TGTGCCAGCAGTTTCCAGGGACTAGCGGGAAGGTGGTCCACCGGGGAGCTGTTTTTT. It translates to CASSFQGLAGRWSTGELFF.

This clone was detected once. The J gene is TRBJ1-1, the V gene TRBV7-9; D not certain. CDR3 length: 16 residues. The V gene lost 2 bases and the J gene lost 6 bases, with 19 bases spanning the gap. The V gene's germline CDR1 is SEHNR and CDR2 FQNEAQ (reference sequence). In DNA, the CDR3 is TGTGCCAGCAGCTTATCGGGGTATGGGTCCTCCCCTGAAGCTTTCTTT. Translating gives CASSLSGYGSSPEAFF.

This clone was seen once. This chain uses TRBV7-3 with TRBJ2-7, with a possible D match to TRBD2 (5 bases). V gave up 8 bases and J gave up 3 bases, with 8 bases separating them. The CDR3 runs 11 residues. The V gene's germline CDR1 is SGHTA and CDR2 FQGTGA. The CDR3 is CASGSGYEQYF. CDR3 coding DNA: TGTGCCAGCGGGAGTGGCTACGAGCAGTACTTC.

This sequence joins TRBV5-4 and TRBJ1-3; 7 positions agree with TRBD1. V lost 1 base, J lost 4 bases, and 8 bases stayed unmatched. Germline CDR1 reads SGHNT; CDR2 reads YYREEE (reference sequence). The CDR3 sequence is 16 residues long. CDR3 protein: CASSLLSTGPGNTIYF. CDR3 nucleotides: TGTGCCAGCAGCTTGTTGTCGACAGGGCCCGGAAACACCATATATTTT.

This rearrangement joins TRBV25-1 to TRBJ2-2; 11 positions agree with TRBD2. J was trimmed by 4 bases and V by 7 bases; bases with no gene match: 8. The CDR3 is made up of 16 amino acids. From germline, CDR1 is MGHDK and CDR2 SYGVNS. The CDR3 loop reads CASIGLAGGRTGELFF. The CDR3 DNA reads as TGTGCCAGCATAGGGCTAGCGGGAGGCCGCACCGGGGAGCTGTTTTTT. The whole variable domain, remainder taken from reference TRBV25-1 and TRBJ2-2, is EADIYQTPRYLVIGTGKKITLECSQTMGHDKMYWYQQDPGMELHLIHYSYGVNSTEKGDLSSESTVSRIRTEHFPLTLESARPSHTSQYLCASIGLAGGRTGELFFGEGSRLTVL.

The rearrangement uses TRBV6-6 and TRBJ1-2, with 8 bases lining up with TRBD1. Per the germline V gene, CDR1 is MNHNY and CDR2 is SVGAGI (reference sequence). V dropped 1 base and J dropped 4; count of bases not matched to a gene: 2. CDR3 length: 14 amino acids. CDR3 nucleotides: TGTGCCAGCAGTTACTTGGGACAGGCCTATGGCTACACCTTC. Amino acids: CASSYLGQAYGYTF.

The sample holds a few counts of this clone. The same CDR3 can be traced to other DNA sequences in this sample. The rearrangement joins TRBV11-2 to TRBJ1-1; D uncertain. The V gene's germline CDR1 is SGHAT and CDR2 FQNNGV. CDR3 length: 14 amino acids. The germline V and J ends were trimmed by 1 base and 1 base, with 7 bases remaining between them. The CDR3 loop reads CASSLGAGNTEAFF. DNA for the CDR3: TGTGCCAGCAGCTTAGGGGCCGGGAACACTGAAGCTTTCTTT.